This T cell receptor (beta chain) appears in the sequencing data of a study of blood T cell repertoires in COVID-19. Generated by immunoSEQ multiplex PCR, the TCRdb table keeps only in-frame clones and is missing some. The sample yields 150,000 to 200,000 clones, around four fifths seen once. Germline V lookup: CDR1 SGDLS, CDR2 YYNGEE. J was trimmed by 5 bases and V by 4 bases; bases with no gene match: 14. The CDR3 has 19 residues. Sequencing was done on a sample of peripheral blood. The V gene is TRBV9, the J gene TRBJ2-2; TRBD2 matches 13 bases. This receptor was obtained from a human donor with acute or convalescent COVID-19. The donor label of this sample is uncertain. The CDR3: CASSPRLSGTSGTTGELFF. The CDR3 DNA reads TGTGCCAGCAGCCCACGCCTCTCCGGGACTAGCGGGACTACCGGGGAGCTGTTTTTT.